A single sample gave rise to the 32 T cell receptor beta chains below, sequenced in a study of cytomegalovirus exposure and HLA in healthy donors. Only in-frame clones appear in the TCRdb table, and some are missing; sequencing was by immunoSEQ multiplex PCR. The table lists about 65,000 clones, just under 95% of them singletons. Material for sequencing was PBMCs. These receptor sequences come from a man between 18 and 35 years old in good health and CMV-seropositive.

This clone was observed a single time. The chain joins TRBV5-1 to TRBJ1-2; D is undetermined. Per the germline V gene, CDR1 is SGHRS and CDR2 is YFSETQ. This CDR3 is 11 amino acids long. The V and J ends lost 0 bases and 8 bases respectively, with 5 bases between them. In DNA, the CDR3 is TGCGCCAGCAGCTTGGGGGAGGGCTACACCTTC. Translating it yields CASSLGEGYTF.

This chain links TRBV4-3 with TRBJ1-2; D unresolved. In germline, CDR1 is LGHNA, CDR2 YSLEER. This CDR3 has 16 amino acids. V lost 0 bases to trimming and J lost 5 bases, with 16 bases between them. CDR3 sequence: CASSQDRALTSYGYTF. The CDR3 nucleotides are TGCGCCAGCAGCCAAGATCGCGCACTAACATCGTATGGCTACACCTTC.

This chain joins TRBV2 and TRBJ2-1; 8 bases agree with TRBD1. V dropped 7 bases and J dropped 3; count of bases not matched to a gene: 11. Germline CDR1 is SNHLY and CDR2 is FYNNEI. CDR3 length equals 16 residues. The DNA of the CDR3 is TGTGCCAGCACCGAAGAGGTGGACAGGGACTACAATGAGCAGTTCTTC. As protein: CASTEEVDRDYNEQFF. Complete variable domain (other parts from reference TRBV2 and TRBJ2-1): EPEVTQTPSHQVTQMGQEVILRCVPISNHLYFYWYRQILGQKVEFLVSFYNNEISEKSEIFDDQFSVERPDGSNFTLKIRSTKLEDSAMYFCASTEEVDRDYNEQFFGPGTRLTVL.

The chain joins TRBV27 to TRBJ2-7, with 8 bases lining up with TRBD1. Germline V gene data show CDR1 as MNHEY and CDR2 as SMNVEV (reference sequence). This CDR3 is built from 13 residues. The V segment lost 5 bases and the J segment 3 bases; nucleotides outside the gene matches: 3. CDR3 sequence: CASSRTGYYEQYF. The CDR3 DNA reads TGTGCCAGCAGTAGGACAGGGTACTACGAGCAGTACTTC.

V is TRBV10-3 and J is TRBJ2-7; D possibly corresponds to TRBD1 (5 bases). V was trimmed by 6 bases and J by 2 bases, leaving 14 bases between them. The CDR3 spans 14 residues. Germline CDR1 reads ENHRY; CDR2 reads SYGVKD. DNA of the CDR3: TGTGCCATCAGCGAAGACAGCTCTACCTACGAGCAGTACTTC. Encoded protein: CAISEDSSTYEQYF.

CDR3 in DNA: TGTGCCAGCGGCCCCCGGAGCCCTTATAATTCACCCCTCCACTTT. Translation gives CASGPRSPYNSPLHF. The genes are TRBV2 and TRBJ1-6; D unresolved. The CDR3 has 15 residues. CDR1 SNHLY and CDR2 FYNNEI come from the germline V gene. Trimming removed 8 bases at V and 4 bases at J, with 15 bases between.

CDR3 sequence reads: CSVEGLSTDTQYF. The CDR3 nucleotides read TGCAGCGTAGAGGGACTCAGCACAGATACGCAGTATTTT. The chain employs TRBV29-1 and TRBJ2-3, with a weak D call TRBD2 (6 bases). The CDR3 has 13 residues. Germline loops: CDR1 SQVTM, CDR2 ANQGSEA. V lost 6 bases, J lost 0 bases, and 10 bases lay in between.

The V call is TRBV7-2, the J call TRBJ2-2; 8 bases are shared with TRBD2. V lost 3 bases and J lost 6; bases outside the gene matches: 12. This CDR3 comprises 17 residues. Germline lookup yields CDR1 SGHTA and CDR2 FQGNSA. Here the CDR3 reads CASSFRLEREHPGELFF. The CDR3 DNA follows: TGTGCCAGCAGCTTTCGGCTGGAGCGGGAGCATCCCGGGGAGCTGTTTTTT.

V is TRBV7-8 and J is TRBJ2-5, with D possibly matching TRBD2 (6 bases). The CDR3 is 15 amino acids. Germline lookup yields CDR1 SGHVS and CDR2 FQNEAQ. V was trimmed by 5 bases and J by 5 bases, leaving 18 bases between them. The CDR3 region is CASSRGLLGRETQYF. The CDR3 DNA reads TGTGCCAGCAGCCGGGGACTCCTGGGGAGGGAGACCCAGTACTTC.

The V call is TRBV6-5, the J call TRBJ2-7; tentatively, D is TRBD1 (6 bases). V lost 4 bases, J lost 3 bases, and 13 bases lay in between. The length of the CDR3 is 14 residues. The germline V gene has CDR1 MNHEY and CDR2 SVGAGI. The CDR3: CASSWTVGNYEQYF. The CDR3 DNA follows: TGTGCCAGCAGTTGGACAGTCGGTAACTACGAGCAGTACTTC.

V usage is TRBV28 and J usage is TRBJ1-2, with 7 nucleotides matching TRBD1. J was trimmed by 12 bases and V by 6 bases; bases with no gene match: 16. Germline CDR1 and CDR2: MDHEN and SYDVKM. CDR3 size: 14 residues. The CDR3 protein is CASRDGGTGDRNTF. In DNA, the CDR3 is TGTGCCAGCAGGGATGGAGGCACAGGGGATAGAAACACCTTC.

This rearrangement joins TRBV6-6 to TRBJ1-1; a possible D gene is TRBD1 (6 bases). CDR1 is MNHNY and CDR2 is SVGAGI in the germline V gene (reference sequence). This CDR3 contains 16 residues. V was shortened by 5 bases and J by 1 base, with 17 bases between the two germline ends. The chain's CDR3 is CASSAPGGPGNTEAFF. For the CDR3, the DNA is TGTGCCAGCAGTGCCCCCGGGGGGCCTGGGAACACTGAAGCTTTCTTT.

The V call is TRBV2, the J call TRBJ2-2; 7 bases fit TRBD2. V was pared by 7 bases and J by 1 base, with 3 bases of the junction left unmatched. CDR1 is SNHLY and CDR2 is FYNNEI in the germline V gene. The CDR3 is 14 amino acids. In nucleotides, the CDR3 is TGTGCCAGCAAGGGCGGGAGGAACACCGGGGAGCTGTTTTTT. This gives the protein CASKGGRNTGELFF.

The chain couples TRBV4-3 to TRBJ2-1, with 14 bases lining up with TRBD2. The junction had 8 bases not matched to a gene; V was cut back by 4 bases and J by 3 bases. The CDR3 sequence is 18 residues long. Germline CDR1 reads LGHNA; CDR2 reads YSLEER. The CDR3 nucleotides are TGCGCCAGCAGCCGAGAGACTAGCGGGAGGGCCGACTACAATGAGCAGTTCTTC. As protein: CASSRETSGRADYNEQFF.

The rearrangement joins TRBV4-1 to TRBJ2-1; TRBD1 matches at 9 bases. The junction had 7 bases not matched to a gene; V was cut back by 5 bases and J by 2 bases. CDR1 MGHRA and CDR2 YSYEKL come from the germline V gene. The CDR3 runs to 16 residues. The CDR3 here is CASSVSHRGPYNEQFF. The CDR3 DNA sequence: TGCGCCAGCAGCGTTTCGCACAGGGGGCCCTACAATGAGCAGTTCTTC.

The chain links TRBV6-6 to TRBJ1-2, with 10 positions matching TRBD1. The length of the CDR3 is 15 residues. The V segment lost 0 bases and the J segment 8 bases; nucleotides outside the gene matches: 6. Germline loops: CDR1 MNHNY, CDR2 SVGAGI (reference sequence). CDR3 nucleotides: TGTGCCAGCAGTTACTCAGGACAGGGGGTTGGAGGCTACACCTTC. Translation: CASSYSGQGVGGYTF.

The CDR3 nucleotides read TGTGCCAGCAGCTTTTCGGGGGACGCAACTAATGAAAAACTGTTTTTT. It codes for CASSFSGDATNEKLFF. This chain joins TRBV7-9 and TRBJ1-4, with a tentative D call TRBD1 (5 bases). This CDR3 has 16 amino acids. The germline CDR1 and CDR2 sequences are SEHNR and FQNEAQ (reference sequence). V was clipped by 3 bases and J by 0 bases, with 11 bases between them.

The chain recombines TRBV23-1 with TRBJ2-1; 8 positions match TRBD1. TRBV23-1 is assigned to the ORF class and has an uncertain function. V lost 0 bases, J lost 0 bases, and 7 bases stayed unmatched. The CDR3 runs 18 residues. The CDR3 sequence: CASSQSRDRISSYNEQFF. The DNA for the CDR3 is TGCGCCAGCAGTCAATCGAGGGACAGGATAAGCTCCTACAATGAGCAGTTCTTC.

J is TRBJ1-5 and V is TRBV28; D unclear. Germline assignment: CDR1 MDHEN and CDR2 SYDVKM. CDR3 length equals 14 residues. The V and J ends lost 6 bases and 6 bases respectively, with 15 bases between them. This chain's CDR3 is CASSPIWAGQPQHF. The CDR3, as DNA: TGTGCCAGCAGCCCCATTTGGGCTGGTCAGCCCCAGCATTTT.

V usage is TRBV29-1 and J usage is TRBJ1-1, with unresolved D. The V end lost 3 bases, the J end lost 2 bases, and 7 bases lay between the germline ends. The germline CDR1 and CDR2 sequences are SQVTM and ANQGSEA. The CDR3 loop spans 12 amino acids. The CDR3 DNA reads TGCAGCGTTGATGCAGAAAACACTGAAGCTTTCTTT. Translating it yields CSVDAENTEAFF. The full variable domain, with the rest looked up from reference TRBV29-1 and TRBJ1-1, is SAVISQKPSRDICQRGTSLTIQCQVDSQVTMMFWYRQQPGQSLTLIATANQGSEATYESGFVIDKFPISRPNLTFSTLTVSNMSPEDSSIYLCSVDAENTEAFFGQGTRLTVV.

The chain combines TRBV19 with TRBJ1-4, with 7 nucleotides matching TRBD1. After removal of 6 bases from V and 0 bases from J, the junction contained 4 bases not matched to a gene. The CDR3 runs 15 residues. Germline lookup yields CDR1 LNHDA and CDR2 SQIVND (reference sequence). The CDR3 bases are TGTGCCAGTAGGGGGGACAGAGCAACTAATGAAAAACTGTTTTTT. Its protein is CASRGDRATNEKLFF.

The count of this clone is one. The CDR3 sequence is CASSFYADRNTEAFF. The DNA for the CDR3 is TGTGCCAGCAGTTTTTACGCGGACAGGAACACTGAAGCTTTCTTT. The gene calls are TRBV28 and TRBJ1-1; D is possibly TRBD1 (6 bases). This CDR3 has 15 residues. V lost 3 bases, J lost 1 base, and 12 bases lay in between. Germline V CDR1 and CDR2: MDHEN, SYDVKM.

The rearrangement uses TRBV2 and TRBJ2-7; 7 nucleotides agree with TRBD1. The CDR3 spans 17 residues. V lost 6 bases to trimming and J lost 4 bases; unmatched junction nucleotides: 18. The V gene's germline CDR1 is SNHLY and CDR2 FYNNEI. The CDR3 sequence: CASRERGTGDRHYEQYF. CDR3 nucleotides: TGTGCCAGCAGAGAAAGAGGAACCGGGGACAGACATTACGAGCAGTACTTC.

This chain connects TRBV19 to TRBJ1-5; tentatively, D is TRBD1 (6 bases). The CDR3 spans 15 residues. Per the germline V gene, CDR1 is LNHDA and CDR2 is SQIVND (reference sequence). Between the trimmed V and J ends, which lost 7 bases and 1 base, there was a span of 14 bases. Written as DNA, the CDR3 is TGTGCCAGTATGGGACAACCCTGGAGCAATCAGCCCCAGCATTTT. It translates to CASMGQPWSNQPQHF. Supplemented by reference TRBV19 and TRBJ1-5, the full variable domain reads DGGITQSPKYLFRKEGQNVTLSCEQNLNHDAMYWYRQDPGQGLRLIYYSQIVNDFQKGDIAEGYSVSREKKESFPLTVTSAQKNPTAFYLCASMGQPWSNQPQHFGDGTRLSIL.

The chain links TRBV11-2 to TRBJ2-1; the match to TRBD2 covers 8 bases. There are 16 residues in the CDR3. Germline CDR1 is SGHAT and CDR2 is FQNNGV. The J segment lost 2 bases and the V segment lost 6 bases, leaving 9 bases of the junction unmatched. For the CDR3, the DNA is TGTGCCAGCAGGAAGATAGCGGGGACCGCCTACAATGAGCAGTTCTTC. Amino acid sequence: CASRKIAGTAYNEQFF.

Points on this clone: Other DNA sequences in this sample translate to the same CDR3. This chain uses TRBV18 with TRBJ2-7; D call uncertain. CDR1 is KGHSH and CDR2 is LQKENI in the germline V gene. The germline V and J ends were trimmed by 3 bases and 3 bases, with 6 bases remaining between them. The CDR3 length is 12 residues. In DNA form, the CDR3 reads TGTGCCAGCTCACCTACGGGCTACGAGCAGTACTTC. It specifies CASSPTGYEQYF.

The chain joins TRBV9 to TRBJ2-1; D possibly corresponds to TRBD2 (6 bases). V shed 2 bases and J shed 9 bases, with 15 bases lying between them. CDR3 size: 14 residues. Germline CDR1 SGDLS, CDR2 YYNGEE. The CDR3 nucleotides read TGTGCCAGCAGCGTCTTACCGGGGGTAATTGAGCAGTTCTTC. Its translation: CASSVLPGVIEQFF.

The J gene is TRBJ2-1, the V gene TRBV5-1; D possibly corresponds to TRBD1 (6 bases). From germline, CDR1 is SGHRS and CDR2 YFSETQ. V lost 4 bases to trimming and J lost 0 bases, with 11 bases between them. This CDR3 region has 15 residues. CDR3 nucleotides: TGCGCCAGCAGCCCCGGACAGTTCTCCTACAATGAGCAGTTCTTC. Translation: CASSPGQFSYNEQFF.

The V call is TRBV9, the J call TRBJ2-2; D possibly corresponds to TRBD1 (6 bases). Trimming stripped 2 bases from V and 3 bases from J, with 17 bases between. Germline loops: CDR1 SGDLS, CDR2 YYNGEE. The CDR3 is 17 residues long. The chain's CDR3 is CASSVTPIQGHTGELFF. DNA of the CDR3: TGTGCCAGCAGCGTTACCCCCATACAGGGCCACACCGGGGAGCTGTTTTTT.

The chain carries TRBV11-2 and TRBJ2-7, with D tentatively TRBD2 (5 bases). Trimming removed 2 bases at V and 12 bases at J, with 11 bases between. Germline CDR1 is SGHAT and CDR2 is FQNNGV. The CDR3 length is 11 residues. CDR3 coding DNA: TGTGCCAGCAGCTTAACTAGTCTTCGGTACTTC. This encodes CASSLTSLRYF.

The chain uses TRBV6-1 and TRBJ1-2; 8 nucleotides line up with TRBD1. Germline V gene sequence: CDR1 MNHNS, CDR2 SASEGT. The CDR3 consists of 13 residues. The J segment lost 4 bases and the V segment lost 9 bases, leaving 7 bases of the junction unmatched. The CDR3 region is CASVGTGFYGYTF. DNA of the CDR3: TGTGCCAGTGTCGGGACAGGATTCTATGGCTACACCTTC.

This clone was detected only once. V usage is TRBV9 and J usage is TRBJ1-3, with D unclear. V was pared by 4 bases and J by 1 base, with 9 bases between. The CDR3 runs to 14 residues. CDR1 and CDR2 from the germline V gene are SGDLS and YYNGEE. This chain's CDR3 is CASSSVVSGNTIYF. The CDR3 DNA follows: TGTGCCAGCAGCTCAGTGGTGTCTGGAAACACCATATATTTT.